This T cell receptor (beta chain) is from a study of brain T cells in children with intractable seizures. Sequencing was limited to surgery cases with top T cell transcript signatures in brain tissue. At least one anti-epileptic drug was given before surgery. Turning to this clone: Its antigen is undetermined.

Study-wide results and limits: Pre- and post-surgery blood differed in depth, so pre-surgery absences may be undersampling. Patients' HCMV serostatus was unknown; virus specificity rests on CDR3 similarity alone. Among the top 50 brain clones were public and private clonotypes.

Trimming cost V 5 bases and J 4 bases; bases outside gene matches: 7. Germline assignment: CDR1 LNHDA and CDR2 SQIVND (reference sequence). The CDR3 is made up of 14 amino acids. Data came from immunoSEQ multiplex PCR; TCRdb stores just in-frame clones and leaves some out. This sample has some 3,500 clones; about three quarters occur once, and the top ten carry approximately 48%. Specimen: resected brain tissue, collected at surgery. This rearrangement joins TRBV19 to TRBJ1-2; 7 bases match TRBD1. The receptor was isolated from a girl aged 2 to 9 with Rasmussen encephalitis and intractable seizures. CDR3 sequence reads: CASSPQAGGYGYTF. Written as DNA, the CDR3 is TGTGCCAGTAGTCCCCAAGCAGGGGGCTATGGCTACACCTTC.